The 20 T cell receptor beta chains listed next were all sequenced from one sample in a study of shared clonotypes between healthy human individuals. The data were produced by immunoSEQ multiplex PCR, yet TCRdb's version contains in-frame clones alone and is incomplete. The data show 470,000 or so clones, about 84% seen once. Sequencing was performed on PBMCs. The receptor set was obtained from a woman aged 40 to 50 in good health. Some clones in this sample may be carry-over from other donors' samples.

CDR3 sequence (DNA): TGTGCCTGGTCCTGGGACGGGAACACTGAAGCTTTCTTT. Translated, it gives CAWSWDGNTEAFF. This rearrangement joins TRBV30 to TRBJ1-1; D may be TRBD1 (5 bases). Germline V gene data show CDR1 as GTSNPN and CDR2 as SVGIG (reference sequence). CDR3 length equals 13 residues. With 5 bases removed from V and 1 base from J, the gap between germline ends came to 11 bases.

The chain carries TRBV7-8 and TRBJ2-1, with D possibly matching TRBD1 (5 bases). Trimming removed 4 bases from V and 6 bases from J, with 10 bases in between. Looked up from germline, CDR1 is SGHVS and CDR2 is FQNEAQ. This CDR3 has 13 amino acids. The CDR3 bases are TGTGCCAGCAGCTCCAGGGTTGGCAATGAGCAGTTCTTC. Its translation: CASSSRVGNEQFF.

Notes on this clone: A read error may account for a junction end that differs from germline. The chain employs TRBV10-2 and TRBJ1-1; D is possibly TRBD1 (5 bases). The length of the CDR3 is 15 residues. Germline assignment: CDR1 WSHSY and CDR2 SAAADI. This chain's CDR3 is CASGEADRRGPEALF. CDR3 nucleotides: TGCGCCTCGGGGGAGGCGGACCGTCGGGGCCCTGAAGCTTTATTT.

With regard to this clone: This likely reflects a read error, since a far larger clone is one base away. The sample holds other DNA sequences that translate to the same CDR3. The rearrangement joins TRBV27 to TRBJ2-4; weak D call: TRBD1 (5 bases). The V gene's germline CDR1 is MNHEY and CDR2 SMNVEV (reference sequence). This CDR3 has 14 amino acids. CDR3 residues: CASSLGLQGNIQYF. The CDR3 DNA follows: TGTGCCAGCAGTTTAGGGCTTCAGGGAAACATTCAATACTTC.

The chain recombines TRBV11-2 with TRBJ2-3; TRBD1 aligns across 7 bases. The V gene's germline CDR1 is SGHAT and CDR2 FQNNGV. The CDR3 totals 14 residues. Losses at the gene ends were 3 bases for V and 6 bases for J; bases not matched to a gene: 6. In nucleotides, the CDR3 is TGTGCCAGCAGCTTGCAAAACAGGGGCGATACGCAGTATTTT. Protein: CASSLQNRGDTQYF.

In this sample, this clone turned up a few times. The chain recombines TRBV27 with TRBJ2-4, with D unclear. Trimming pared 6 bases from V and 1 base from J, leaving 13 bases between. In germline, CDR1 is MNHEY, CDR2 SMNVEV (reference sequence). There are 15 residues in the CDR3. In DNA form, the CDR3 reads TGTGCCAGCAGCCCGAGAGTTTCGGCCAAAAACATTCAGTACTTC. This sequence encodes CASSPRVSAKNIQYF.

Points on this clone: Only one base separates this from a far larger clonotype, so it likely reflects a read error. The chain uses TRBV30 and TRBJ1-5; D unresolved. Germline values: CDR1 GTSNPN, CDR2 SVGIG (reference sequence). The V and J ends lost 4 bases and 7 bases respectively, with 20 bases between them. This CDR3 spans 15 amino acids. CDR3 sequence: CAWTSPTWRCQPQHF. Here the CDR3 DNA reads TGTGCCTGGACTTCCCCGACTTGGAGGTGCCAGCCCCAGCATTTT.

The sample holds one count of this clone. The chain employs TRBV27 and TRBJ2-7; perhaps D is TRBD1 or TRBD2 (6 bases each). The V end was cut by 7 bases, the J end by 7 bases, with 20 bases between. Per germline, CDR1 MNHEY and CDR2 SMNVEV (reference sequence). This CDR3 has 14 amino acids. The CDR3 DNA sequence: TGTGCCAGCACCCCCTCGGGGGCAGGTGGGGAGCAGTACTTC. Translating gives CASTPSGAGGEQYF.

The chain uses TRBV28 and TRBJ2-5; 9 nucleotides match TRBD2. V was clipped by 8 bases and J by 9 bases; unmatched bases: 13. CDR1 MDHEN and CDR2 SYDVKM come from the germline V gene. This CDR3 region has 14 residues. CDR3 protein: CASSGTSRLGAQYF. In DNA form, the CDR3 reads TGTGCCAGCTCCGGGACTAGCCGGTTGGGGGCCCAGTACTTC.

The chain combines TRBV2 with TRBJ2-5; D gene unclear. The germline gives CDR1 SNHLY, CDR2 FYNNEI. The CDR3 runs 13 residues. Trimming cost V 7 bases and J 2 bases, with 11 bases left between them. CDR3 coding DNA: TGTGCCAGCACCTCGGGCCTTCAAGAGACCCAGTACTTC. Translating gives CASTSGLQETQYF. Based on the CDR3 plus reference TRBV2 and TRBJ2-5, the full variable domain is EPEVTQTPSHQVTQMGQEVILRCVPISNHLYFYWYRQILGQKVEFLVSFYNNEISEKSEIFDDQFSVERPDGSNFTLKIRSTKLEDSAMYFCASTSGLQETQYFGPGTRLLVL.

About this clone itself: This is likely an artifact of a read error, given a far larger clone one base away. The V call is TRBV6-1, the J call TRBJ2-5, with TRBD2 matching 9 bases. TRBJ2-7 explains the end of the DNA better; the J call may be wrong. Germline loops: CDR1 MNHNS, CDR2 SASEGT. The CDR3 runs 15 residues. DNA for the CDR3: TGTGTCAGCAGGGTGACTAGCGGCTACTCCTACGAGCAGTACTTC. It encodes CVSRVTSGYSYEQYF.

The V and J genes are TRBV21-1 and TRBJ1-3; the D call TRBD1 from the table was never checked on the DNA. TRBV21-1 is classified as a pseudogene. This CDR3 is 14 amino acids long. The CDR3 here is CASSTGQGGNTIYF. The CDR3, as DNA: TGTGCCAGCAGCACCGGACAGGGGGGAAACACCATATATTTT.

The sample holds one count of this clone. The rearrangement joins TRBV5-4 to TRBJ2-4; TRBD1 might be the D (5 bases). CDR1 and CDR2 from the germline V gene are SGHNT and YYREEE (reference sequence). The CDR3 loop spans 16 amino acids. The V end was cut by 2 bases, the J end by 4 bases, with 16 bases between. CDR3 sequence (DNA): TGTGCCAGCAGCTTCGGTGTTGGACACCAGAAAAACATTCAGTACTTC. Residues: CASSFGVGHQKNIQYF.

This sequence joins TRBV5-1 and TRBJ2-1; D remains unclear. Between the trimmed V and J ends, which lost 5 bases and 0 bases, there was a span of 12 bases. Germline V gives CDR1 SGHRS, CDR2 YFSETQ. The CDR3 loop spans 15 amino acids. The CDR3 nucleotides read TGCGCCAGCAGGGACGGACCCGACTCCTACAATGAGCAGTTCTTC. Translation: CASRDGPDSYNEQFF.

This rearrangement joins TRBV7-9 to TRBJ2-7; 7 bases align to TRBD2. The CDR3 runs 15 residues. From germline, CDR1 is SEHNR and CDR2 FQNEAQ (reference sequence). V was clipped by 2 bases and J by 4 bases; unmatched bases: 8. CDR3 sequence reads: CASSLSGTPSYEQYF. For the CDR3, the DNA is TGTGCCAGCAGCTTAAGCGGGACCCCTAGTTACGAGCAGTACTTC.

A remark on this clone: A far larger clone lies a single base away; this is likely a read error. The chain combines TRBV7-2 with TRBJ1-5; D is unresolved. The germline V gene encodes CDR1 SGHTA and CDR2 FQGNSA. Trimming shortened V by 2 bases and J by 1 base, and 9 bases separated the two germline ends. The length of the CDR3 is 15 residues. This chain's CDR3 is CASSLTWGSNQPQHF. CDR3 in DNA: TGTGCCAGCAGCTTAACTTGGGGAAGCAATCAGCCCCAGCATTTT.

As regards this clone: This likely came from a read error, as a far larger clone is one base away. The rearrangement uses TRBV11-3 and TRBJ2-3; a weak D match, TRBD1 (5 bases). The CDR3 spans 14 residues. Germline V gene lookup returns CDR1 SGHNT and CDR2 YENEEA. CDR3 protein: CASSLGSNTGTQYF. DNA of the CDR3: TGTGCCAGCAGCTTAGGGAGTAACACAGGTACGCAGTATTTT.

This clone was counted a few times. This chain links TRBV6-1 with TRBJ1-5; 9 bases align to TRBD1. CDR1 is MNHNS, CDR2 SASEGT, per germline. The CDR3 sequence is 13 residues long. Unmatched junction bases numbered 5, after V lost 8 bases and J lost 6 bases. In DNA form, the CDR3 reads TGTGCCAGCTCGATGACAGGGGGTCAGCCCCAGCATTTT. It translates to CASSMTGGQPQHF.

With respect to this clone: A far larger clone is a single base away, which makes a read error likely. In this CDR3 the conserved last residue, phenylalanine or tryptophan, is missing, so a read error is likely. V usage is TRBV29-1 and J usage is TRBJ2-3; 10 bases line up with TRBD2. The germline V gene has CDR1 SQVTM and CDR2 ANQGSEA. The CDR3 length is 14 residues. With 4 bases clipped from V and 6 bases from J, the junction kept 7 bases outside the gene matches. The CDR3, as DNA: TGCAGCGTTGCTGCTAGCGGGAGATGGGATACGCAGTATCTT. This sequence encodes CSVAASGRWDTQYL.

This clone was observed a few times. This chain connects TRBV19 to TRBJ2-1, with 9 bases that match TRBD2. With 3 bases clipped from V and 9 bases from J, the junction kept 9 bases outside the gene matches. CDR1 is LNHDA and CDR2 is SQIVND in the germline V gene (reference sequence). This CDR3 contains 15 residues. This CDR3 reads CASSIRAGGNLEQFF. The CDR3 DNA follows: TGTGCCAGTAGTATCCGTGCGGGAGGGAACCTTGAGCAGTTCTTC.